A selection of T cell receptor beta chains follows, all from one sample in a study of blood T cell repertoires in COVID-19. Measured with immunoSEQ multiplex PCR; TCRdb has only the in-frame clones, and not every one. The sample consists of more than 110,000 clones, 60% to 80% of them appearing once. The source material was PBMCs or T cells enriched from blood (not recorded which). The receptors here all came from a woman in her forties or fifties who had recovered from COVID-19. CDR3s include the opening cysteine and the closing phenylalanine or tryptophan. A D gene is named only where the DNA matches it firmly. Clone size is shown for a subset of rows, as once, few, many or a class of expanded clone.

V gene	clone size	D gene	J gene	CDR3 DNA	CDR3 protein
TRBV5-6	-	TRBD1	TRBJ2-1	TGTGCCAGCAGCTTGGGCCAGGGGGCACCTTTCAATGAGCAGTTCTTC	CASSLGQGAPFNEQFF
TRBV28	-	-	TRBJ2-7	TGTGCCAGCTTGGGTTCGGGGGTCGGCGAGCAGTACTTC	CASLGSGVGEQYF
TRBV3-1/TRBV3-2	few	TRBD1	TRBJ1-2	TGTGCCAGCAGCCAAAACCCCCCCCGTACAGGGGAACACTATGGCTACACCTTC	CASSQNPPRTGEHYGYTF
TRBV30	-	-	TRBJ2-5	TGTGCCTGGAGTGTTCCCCCTTCTGAGACCCAGTACTTC	CAWSVPPSETQYF
TRBV11-3	-	-	TRBJ2-5	TGTGCCAGCAGCTTAGGGCCATATCCTCGAGAGACCCAGTACTTC	CASSLGPYPRETQYF
TRBV5-6	-	TRBD1	TRBJ1-5	TGTGCCAGCAGCCCCGGGACAGGGATGGGTCAGCCCCAGCATTTT	CASSPGTGMGQPQHF
TRBV7-3	-	-	TRBJ2-7	TGTGCCAGCAGCTTAACCGGTATAGGGAGCTCCTACGAGCAGTACTTC	CASSLTGIGSSYEQYF
TRBV27	once	TRBD1	TRBJ2-7	TGTGCCAGCAGTGACAGGGTCGACGAGCAGTACTTC	CASSDRVDEQYF
TRBV7-2	-	TRBD1	TRBJ2-1	TGTGCCAGCAGCCCACGGACAGGCTATGAGCAGTTCTTC	CASSPRTGYEQFF
TRBV28	-	-	TRBJ1-1	TGTGCCAGCAGTTTCGTGGGAGTGAGGACTGAAGCTTTCTTT	CASSFVGVRTEAFF
TRBV3-1/TRBV3-2	few	TRBD1	TRBJ2-7	TGTGCCAGCAGTAAACTCGGGACAGGGGGTTCCTACGAGCAGTACTTC	CASSKLGTGGSYEQYF
TRBV28	few	-	TRBJ1-5	TGTGCCAGCAGTTCCGCCTTCGGGGGGGTTAGCAATCAGCCCCAGCATTTT	CASSSAFGGVSNQPQHF
TRBV6-6	-	TRBD2	TRBJ2-7	TGTGCCAGCAGTATCGGACTAGCCTTCTACGAGCAGTACTTC	CASSIGLAFYEQYF
TRBV4-1	once	-	TRBJ1-6	TGCGCCAGCAGCCTCAGGGCGGGGCCCAATCTCAATTCACCCCTCCACTTT	CASSLRAGPNLNSPLHF
TRBV30	-	-	TRBJ2-5	TGTGCCTGGAGACCACAAATGAGGGAGAGCGAGGTGGAGACCCAGTACTTC	CAWRPQMRESEVETQYF
TRBV4-1	-	-	TRBJ1-2	TGCGCCAGCAGCCAAGGGGTAGGACTTGGCTACACCTTC	CASSQGVGLGYTF
TRBV12-3/TRBV12-4	-	-	TRBJ2-7	TGTGCCAGCAGTTTGGACGGGTCGGGGGAGCAGTACTTC	CASSLDGSGEQYF
TRBV21-1	-	-	TRBJ1-4	TGTGCCACCAAACAGGGGGGCGAAAAACTGTTTTTT	CATKQGGEKLFF
TRBV27	-	TRBD1	TRBJ2-2	TGTGCCACTTTGGGACAGGGTCGAACCGGGGAGCTGTTTTTT	CATLGQGRTGELFF
TRBV23-1	-	TRBD1	TRBJ1-2	TGCGCCAGCGGGCCCCAAAGACAGGGGGCGTGTGGCTACACCTTC	CASGPQRQGACGYTF
TRBV9	once	TRBD2	TRBJ2-1	TGTGCCAGCAGCGTAGTGGCGGGGGAAAATGAGCAGTTCTTC	CASSVVAGENEQFF
TRBV27	-	-	TRBJ1-1	TGTGCCAGCAGCCCAAGCCGTAGCACTGAAGCTTTCTTT	CASSPSRSTEAFF
TRBV7-2	-	TRBD2	TRBJ2-1	TGTGCCAGCAGCTCAATTTTGAGCGGGGGGGCATACAATGAGCAGTTCTTC	CASSSILSGGAYNEQFF
TRBV27	-	-	TRBJ1-5	TGTGCCAGCAGTTTGCAGGGTGGCAATCAGCCCCAGCATTTT	CASSLQGGNQPQHF
TRBV2	few	-	TRBJ2-2	TGTGCCAGCAGTGAGGGCAGCCTGTGGGCCACCGGGGAGCTGTTTTTT	CASSEGSLWATGELFF
TRBV7-3	-	TRBD2	TRBJ2-1	TGTGCCAGCAGCCCGGGACTATCTGAGTATGAGCAGTTCTTC	CASSPGLSEYEQFF
TRBV12-3/TRBV12-4	-	-	TRBJ2-2	TGTGCCAGCAGCCTAGCCGCGGAGCTGTTTTTT	CASSLAAELFF
TRBV18	-	-	TRBJ2-3	TGTGCCAGCTCACCACGGCCGACCGGAGCCTTCACAGATACGCAGTATTTT	CASSPRPTGAFTDTQYF
TRBV6-5	-	-	TRBJ2-1	TGTGCCAGCAGTTCCTTGAGAGGACAACACTACAATGAGCAGTTCTTC	CASSSLRGQHYNEQFF
TRBV5-6	-	TRBD1	TRBJ1-5	TGTGCCAGCAGCCCACAGGGGGCTCAGCCCCAGCATTTT	CASSPQGAQPQHF
TRBV15	-	TRBD1	TRBJ1-1	TGTGCCACCAGCAGAGTCCCCCGGACAGGGCTGGGGATGAACACTGAAGCTTTCTTT	CATSRVPRTGLGMNTEAFF
TRBV5-1	-	TRBD1	TRBJ1-2	TGCGCCAGCAGCTTTGGACAGGACTTTCAGGGCTACACCTTC	CASSFGQDFQGYTF
TRBV9	-	TRBD2	TRBJ2-1	TGTGCCAGCAGCGGGACTAGCGGGAGGGGCTCCTACAATGAGCAGTTCTTC	CASSGTSGRGSYNEQFF
TRBV7-2	once	TRBD2	TRBJ2-7	TGTGCCAGCAGCCCCCGGACTAGCGGGAGTCGCGAGCAGTACTTC	CASSPRTSGSREQYF
TRBV6-5	-	-	TRBJ1-1	TGTGCCAGCATGCACAGGGTGAACACTGAAGCTTTCTTT	CASMHRVNTEAFF
TRBV15	-	-	TRBJ2-6	TGTGCCACCAGCAGAGACAACTCTGGGGCCAACGTCCTGACTTTC	CATSRDNSGANVLTF
TRBV2	-	-	TRBJ2-2	TGTGCCAGCAGTGAAATAGTACTGAGCACCGGGGAGCTGTTTTTT	CASSEIVLSTGELFF
TRBV6-5	-	-	TRBJ2-1	TGTGCCAGCAGAGAGACAGGATTTGGTTACAATGAGCAGTTCTTC	CASRETGFGYNEQFF
TRBV27	-	TRBD1	TRBJ1-2	TGTGCCAGCAGTCGGACAGGGGTGGATCTTAACTATGGCTACACCTTC	CASSRTGVDLNYGYTF
TRBV11-3	once	TRBD1	TRBJ2-5	TGTGCCAGCAGCCAGGATAGGCAGGGGGCTTTGGAGACCCAGTACTTC	CASSQDRQGALETQYF
TRBV7-9	-	TRBD1	TRBJ2-2	TGTGCCAGCAGCGACTGGGGACAGGGTGTTCGGGGGAACACCGGGGAGCTGTTTTTT	CASSDWGQGVRGNTGELFF
TRBV3-1/TRBV3-2	-	-	TRBJ2-7	TGTGCCAGCAGCGTTTCGGATGCGGGCGAGCAGTACTTC	CASSVSDAGEQYF
TRBV28	-	TRBD1	TRBJ2-7	TGTGCCAGCACCGCTCAGTCCGGACAGGGTAACTACGAGCAGTACTTC	CASTAQSGQGNYEQYF
TRBV7-9	once	-	TRBJ2-3	TGTGCCAGCAGCTCCGTTAAAGATACGCAGTATTTT	CASSSVKDTQYF
TRBV14	once	-	TRBJ2-2	TGTGCCAGCAGCCAAGTCAGGGCCGGGGAGCTGTTTTTT	CASSQVRAGELFF
TRBV2	-	-	TRBJ1-2	TGTGCCAGCAATTGGGCCTATGGCTACACCTTC	CASNWAYGYTF
TRBV24-1	-	-	TRBJ2-2	TGTGCCACCAGAGGCGACGGAGACACCGGGGAGCTGTTTTTT	CATRGDGDTGELFF
TRBV27	-	-	TRBJ2-1	TGTGCCAGTCCGCCCGGTAGCGGATACAATGAGCAGTTCTTC	CASPPGSGYNEQFF
TRBV30	-	-	TRBJ2-1	TGTGCCTGGAGTCCCCACGGGAGAAATGAGCAGTTCTTC	CAWSPHGRNEQFF
TRBV4-2	-	TRBD2	TRBJ2-5	TGTGCCAGCAGCCAACGGCCCCCCGACGGGAGGGGGGAGACCCAGTACTTC	CASSQRPPDGRGETQYF
TRBV5-8	-	-	TRBJ2-4	TGTGCCAGCAGCTTGGTCCGACTAGCCAAAAACATTCAGTACTTC	CASSLVRLAKNIQYF
TRBV20-1	once	-	TRBJ2-7	TGCAGTGCAGAGGAAGGCCCGGGGCAGTACTTC	CSAEEGPGQYF